Below, 2 T cell receptor beta chains from the same sample are listed, as sequenced in a study of shared clonotypes between healthy human individuals. Clones were sequenced by immunoSEQ multiplex PCR, and TCRdb holds only the in-frame ones, with some missing. Of about 450,000 clones detected, roughly three quarters appear once; the ten largest clones hold less than 15%. Source material: PBMCs. These receptors all stem from a woman aged 40 to 50 in good health. Some clones in this sample may be carry-over from other donors' samples.

The chain has TRBV15 and TRBJ2-3, with 12 bases aligning to TRBD2. From germline, CDR1 is LNHNV and CDR2 YYDKDF (reference sequence). The CDR3 loop spans 17 amino acids. V lost 0 bases to trimming and J lost 4 bases; unmatched junction nucleotides: 5. CDR3 sequence (DNA): TGTGCCACCAGCAGAGAGGTCCTAGCGGGAGGGGCAGATACGCAGTATTTT. Encoded protein: CATSREVLAGGADTQYF.

The rearrangement uses TRBV6-4 and TRBJ2-3; TRBD2 matches 8 bases. Germline V gives CDR1 MRHNA, CDR2 SNTAGT. This CDR3 has 17 residues. Trimming at V came to 8 bases and at J to 0 bases, leaving 13 bases not matched to a gene. This CDR3 is CASPEGGAGESTDTQYF. CDR3 nucleotides: TGTGCCAGCCCTGAGGGGGGAGCGGGGGAGAGCACAGATACGCAGTATTTT.